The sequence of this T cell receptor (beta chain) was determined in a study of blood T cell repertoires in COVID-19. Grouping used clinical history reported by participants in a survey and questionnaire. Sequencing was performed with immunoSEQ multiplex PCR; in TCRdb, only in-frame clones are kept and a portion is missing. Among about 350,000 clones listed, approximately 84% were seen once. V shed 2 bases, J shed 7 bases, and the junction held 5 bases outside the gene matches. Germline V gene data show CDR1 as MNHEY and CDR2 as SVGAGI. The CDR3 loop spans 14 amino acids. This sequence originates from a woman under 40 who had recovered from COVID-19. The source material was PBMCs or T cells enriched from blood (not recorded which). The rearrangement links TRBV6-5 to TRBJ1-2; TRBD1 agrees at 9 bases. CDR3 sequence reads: CASSYGDRAGGYTF. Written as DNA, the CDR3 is TGTGCCAGCAGTTACGGGGACAGGGCGGGTGGCTACACCTTC.